Below are 24 T cell receptor beta chains sequenced from a single sample in a study of OX40 agonist ivuxolimab in advanced cancers. Libraries were constructed by the immunoSEQ multiplex PCR assay. Drawn from immuneACCESS, this table holds only the in-frame rearrangements with V and J called that TCRdb kept. Clones are partly lost; checked studies trace under half to an unresolved V gene and leave the rest unexplained. The sample has 70,000 to 90,000 clones on record, around 82% of them singletons. 6.9% of the sample rests with the top ten. The specimen was CD4+ or CD8+ T cells sorted from blood, collected in a trial of the OX40 agonist ivuxolimab. The receptor set was obtained from an adult with an advanced solid tumor such as melanoma, head and neck, liver or kidney cancer.

The genes are TRBV5-1 and TRBJ1-2; TRBD1 matches at 9 bases. The CDR3 covers 16 residues. J gave up 3 bases and V 0 bases, and 6 bases lay outside the gene matches. CDR1 and CDR2 from the germline V gene are SGHRS and YFSETQ. CDR3 sequence: CASSLAGRTGDYGYTF. The CDR3 coding sequence is TGCGCCAGCAGCTTGGCTGGGAGGACAGGGGACTATGGCTACACCTTC.

The chain carries TRBV14 and TRBJ1-1; 8 bases are a match to TRBD1. J was trimmed by 7 bases and V by 1 base; bases with no gene match: 8. CDR1 and CDR2 (germline): SGHDN, FVKESK. There are 15 residues in the CDR3. As DNA, the CDR3 is TGTGCCAGCAGCCAAGTCGGCAGGGGGCGCGGTGAAGCTTTCTTT. Translated, it gives CASSQVGRGRGEAFF.

This clone was counted only a few times. The chain combines TRBV30 with TRBJ2-5; D may be TRBD2 (5 bases). The CDR3 is 13 residues long. Germline CDR1 reads GTSNPN; CDR2 reads SVGIG (reference sequence). V was pared by 3 bases and J by 3 bases, with 11 bases between. The CDR3 sequence is CAWSGVSKETQYF. CDR3 sequence (DNA): TGTGCCTGGAGCGGGGTCTCGAAAGAGACCCAGTACTTC.

The CDR3 nucleotides read TGTGCCAGCAGTTTTGGGGGGAGGGGCCCTTCACCCCTCCACTTT. This encodes CASSFGGRGPSPLHF. The rearrangement links TRBV27 to TRBJ1-6; tentative D call: TRBD1 (5 bases). CDR1 is MNHEY and CDR2 is SMNVEV in the germline V gene (reference sequence). The CDR3 is 15 residues long. Trimming stripped 3 bases from V and 9 bases from J, with 15 bases between.

The chain is built from TRBV19 and TRBJ1-2, with 12 bases matching TRBD1. Per the germline V gene, CDR1 is LNHDA and CDR2 is SQIVND (reference sequence). This CDR3 spans 15 amino acids. V shed 2 bases, J shed 6 bases, and the junction held 4 bases outside the gene matches. The CDR3 spells CASSIWDRGQDGYTF. CDR3 coding DNA: TGTGCCAGTAGTATATGGGACAGGGGGCAAGATGGCTACACCTTC.

The V and J genes are TRBV11-3 and TRBJ2-5; either TRBD1 or TRBD2 may supply D (5 bases each). The CDR3 is 15 residues long. CDR1 is SGHNT and CDR2 is YENEEA in the germline V gene. Trimming pared 4 bases from V and 2 bases from J, leaving 14 bases between. The CDR3 coding sequence is TGTGCCAGCAGCTCGCGACGGGGCGGGCAAGAGACCCAGTACTTC. Residues: CASSSRRGGQETQYF.

The V gene is TRBV2, the J gene TRBJ2-3; 9 positions agree with TRBD1. J lost 5 bases, V lost 6 bases, and 9 bases had no gene match. Germline lookup yields CDR1 SNHLY and CDR2 FYNNEI. The CDR3 spans 15 residues. The CDR3 reads CASSDPGQGIDTQYF. The CDR3 region has the DNA TGTGCCAGCAGCGATCCGGGACAGGGTATAGATACGCAGTATTTT. The full variable domain, rest sourced from reference TRBV2 and TRBJ2-3, is EPEVTQTPSHQVTQMGQEVILRCVPISNHLYFYWYRQILGQKVEFLVSFYNNEISEKSEIFDDQFSVERPDGSNFTLKIRSTKLEDSAMYFCASSDPGQGIDTQYFGPGTRLTVL.

The chain combines TRBV5-5 with TRBJ1-4; 9 bases fit TRBD1. Germline CDR1 and CDR2: SGHKS and YYEKEE (reference sequence). CDR3 length: 16 residues. V shed 4 bases and J 6 bases; nucleotides not matched to a gene: 10. This CDR3 is CASSPLSRTGDEKLFF. DNA for the CDR3: TGTGCCAGCAGCCCTTTATCTAGGACAGGGGATGAAAAACTGTTTTTT. The full variable domain, in which reference TRBV5-5 and TRBJ1-4 provide the parts outside the CDR3, is DAGVTQSPTHLIKTRGQQVTLRCSPISGHKSVSWYQQVLGQGPQFIFQYYEKEERGRGNFPDRFSARQFPNYSSELNVNALLLGDSALYLCASSPLSRTGDEKLFFGSGTQLSVL.

The V and J genes are TRBV14 and TRBJ2-1; D gene ambiguous. Germline V lookup: CDR1 SGHDN, CDR2 FVKESK. The CDR3 covers 13 residues. V lost 1 base and J 9 bases, leaving 10 bases between the germline ends. The CDR3 bases are TGTGCCAGCAGCCAAGCAGTCCGAGGTGAGCAGTTCTTC. This codes for CASSQAVRGEQFF.

The J gene is TRBJ1-2, the V gene TRBV7-2, with D possibly being TRBD1 (5 bases). The CDR3 has 14 residues. Germline V gene lookup returns CDR1 SGHTA and CDR2 FQGNSA. The ends were cut back, 5 bases at V and 2 bases at J, with 12 bases in the middle. In DNA form, the CDR3 reads TGTGCCAGCAGCCCCAGGGCCTCCAACTATGGCTACACCTTC. This gives the protein CASSPRASNYGYTF.

The V call is TRBV19, the J call TRBJ1-1; 7 positions agree with TRBD1. This CDR3 has 13 amino acids. Trimming took 4 bases from V and 5 from J; bases not matched to a gene: 4. From germline, CDR1 is LNHDA and CDR2 SQIVND (reference sequence). The CDR3 sequence is CASSTVRGTEAFF. The CDR3 DNA follows: TGTGCCAGTAGTACTGTCAGGGGGACTGAAGCTTTCTTT.

This rearrangement joins TRBV5-5 to TRBJ1-5, with D uncertain. The CDR3 is made up of 14 amino acids. Trimming pared 5 bases from V and 0 bases from J, leaving 9 bases between. Germline CDR1 reads SGHKS; CDR2 reads YYEKEE (reference sequence). DNA for the CDR3: TGTGCCAGCAGTTTAACGGGTAGCAATCAGCCCCAGCATTTT. It is translated as CASSLTGSNQPQHF.

The chain combines TRBV9 with TRBJ2-3; 10 nucleotides agree with TRBD2. The length of the CDR3 is 16 residues. J gave up 0 bases and V 4 bases, and 5 bases lay outside the gene matches. Looked up from germline, CDR1 is SGDLS and CDR2 is YYNGEE. The CDR3 protein is CASSSSGRASTDTQYF. The CDR3 bases are TGTGCCAGCAGCTCCAGCGGGAGGGCTAGCACAGATACGCAGTATTTT.

The chain employs TRBV7-2 and TRBJ2-3; D ambiguous. In germline, CDR1 is SGHTA, CDR2 FQGNSA. This CDR3 has 14 residues. Trimming removed 5 bases at V and 6 bases at J, with 15 bases between. The CDR3 region has the DNA TGTGCCAGCAGCCCCGGACGGGTTTCGGATACGCAGTATTTT. Its translation: CASSPGRVSDTQYF.

This sequence joins TRBV7-3 and TRBJ2-7, with 7 bases identical to TRBD1. This CDR3 region has 13 residues. J was trimmed by 2 bases and V by 5 bases; bases with no gene match: 3. The germline gives CDR1 SGHTA, CDR2 FQGTGA. The CDR3 DNA follows: TGTGCCAGCAGCCTCGACAGGGCCTACGAGCAGTACTTC. Translating gives CASSLDRAYEQYF.

V is TRBV5-4 and J is TRBJ2-3; 8 nucleotides agree with TRBD2. V shed 2 bases, J shed 0 bases, and the junction held 2 bases outside the gene matches. The CDR3 covers 15 residues. CDR1 is SGHNT and CDR2 is YYREEE in the germline V gene (reference sequence). The CDR3 sequence: CASSFGGASTDTQYF. CDR3 bases: TGTGCCAGCAGCTTCGGGGGGGCAAGCACAGATACGCAGTATTTT.

The V call is TRBV4-3, the J call TRBJ2-3, with D unclear. The V gene's germline CDR1 is LGHNA and CDR2 YSLEER. The length of the CDR3 is 15 residues. V was shortened by 0 bases and J by 3 bases, with 10 bases between the two germline ends. The CDR3 sequence: CASSQDLAVTDTQYF. The DNA of the CDR3 is TGCGCCAGCAGCCAAGATCTTGCAGTTACAGATACGCAGTATTTT.

This clone has a handful of counts. V usage is TRBV7-3 and J usage is TRBJ2-7; 7 bases map to TRBD2. V shed 5 bases, J shed 4 bases, and the junction held 11 bases outside the gene matches. Germline CDR1 reads SGHTA; CDR2 reads FQGTGA. The CDR3 has 15 amino acids. CDR3 coding DNA: TGTGCCAGCAGCCGAGGGGTAGGGGAGGGGTACGAGCAGTACTTC. Amino acid sequence: CASSRGVGEGYEQYF.

This clone appeared a single time. The chain carries TRBV6-5 and TRBJ2-5; tentatively, D is TRBD2 (7 bases). V was shortened by 6 bases and J by 10 bases, with 21 bases between the two germline ends. Germline lookup yields CDR1 MNHEY and CDR2 SVGAGI. This CDR3 region has 14 residues. CDR3 region: CASSHREGRGSQYF. CDR3 nucleotides: TGTGCCAGCAGCCACAGGGAGGGTCGTGGGAGCCAGTACTTC.

The rearrangement links TRBV2 to TRBJ2-1, with TRBD2 matching over 11 bases. The CDR3 totals 16 residues. Germline V gene sequence: CDR1 SNHLY, CDR2 FYNNEI. Germline trimming cut 4 bases from V and 6 bases from J; bases unmatched to any gene: 8. CDR3: CASSVIAGGLSNEQFF. Written as DNA, the CDR3 is TGTGCCAGCAGTGTTATAGCGGGGGGGCTCTCCAATGAGCAGTTCTTC.

The rearrangement uses TRBV29-1 and TRBJ2-5, with 7 nucleotides matching TRBD1. The CDR3 is 14 residues long. The ends lost 5 bases at V and 2 bases at J; junction bases unmatched: 8. Germline CDR1 and CDR2: SQVTM and ANQGSEA. The CDR3 loop is CSVTYQGVQETQYF. DNA for the CDR3: TGCAGCGTTACGTATCAGGGGGTACAAGAGACCCAGTACTTC.

This sequence joins TRBV7-2 and TRBJ2-7; D is uncertain. Per germline, CDR1 SGHTA and CDR2 FQGNSA. Trimming took 3 bases from V and 0 from J, leaving 3 bases between them. This CDR3 region has 12 residues. The CDR3: CASSFSSYEQYF. In DNA form, the CDR3 reads TGTGCCAGCAGCTTCAGCTCCTACGAGCAGTACTTC.

The chain employs TRBV2 and TRBJ1-4; D uncertain. Germline loops: CDR1 SNHLY, CDR2 FYNNEI. The V and J ends lost 4 bases and 6 bases respectively, with 3 bases between them. This CDR3 region has 11 residues. Here the CDR3 reads CASSADEKLFF. In DNA, the CDR3 is TGTGCCAGCAGTGCGGATGAAAAACTGTTTTTT.

In DNA form, the CDR3 reads TGTGCCAGCAGCTTAGGAGGGACTAGCGGTGTGGAGACCCAGTACTTC. Protein sequence: CASSLGGTSGVETQYF. V and J are TRBV7-9 and TRBJ2-5, with 11 bases aligning to TRBD2. CDR1 and CDR2 from the germline V gene are SEHNR and FQNEAQ (reference sequence). V shed 1 base and J 5 bases; nucleotides not matched to a gene: 6. The CDR3 covers 16 residues. The full variable domain, completed using reference TRBV7-9 and TRBJ2-5, is DTGVSQNPRHKITKRGQNVTFRCDPISEHNRLYWYRQTLGQGPEFLTYFQNEAQLEKSRLLSDRFSAERPKGSFSTLEIQRTEQGDSAMYLCASSLGGTSGVETQYFGPGTRLLVL.